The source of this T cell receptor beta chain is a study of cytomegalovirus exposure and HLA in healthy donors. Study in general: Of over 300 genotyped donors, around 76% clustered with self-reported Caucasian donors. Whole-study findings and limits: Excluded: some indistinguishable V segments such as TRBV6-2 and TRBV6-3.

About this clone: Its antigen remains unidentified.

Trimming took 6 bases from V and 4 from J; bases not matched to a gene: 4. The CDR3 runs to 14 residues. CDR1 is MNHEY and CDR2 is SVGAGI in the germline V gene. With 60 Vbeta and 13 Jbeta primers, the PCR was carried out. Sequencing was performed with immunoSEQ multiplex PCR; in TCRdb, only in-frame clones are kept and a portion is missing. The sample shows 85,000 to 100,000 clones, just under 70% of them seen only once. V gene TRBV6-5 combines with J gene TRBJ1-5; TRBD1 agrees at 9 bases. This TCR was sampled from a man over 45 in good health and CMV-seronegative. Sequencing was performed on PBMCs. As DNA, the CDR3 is TGTGCCAGCAGGGAAGGGACAGGGAATCAGCCCCAGCATTTT. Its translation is CASREGTGNQPQHF.